Here is one T cell receptor (beta chain) with its context. Using immunoSEQ multiplex PCR, the repertoire was profiled, and TCRdb retains in-frame clones only, with some absent. The profile shows about 270,000 clones, roughly 86% of them singletons. This record comes from a study of blood T cell repertoires in COVID-19. Study as a whole: Both acute and convalescent COVID-19 samples were obtained from the United States, Italy and Spain.

The germline CDR1 and CDR2 sequences are SGHKS and YYEKEE (reference sequence). The CDR3 totals 15 residues. V lost 4 bases, J lost 0 bases, and 10 bases lay in between. The source of this sequence is a middle-aged man with active or convalescent COVID-19. This chain uses TRBV5-5 with TRBJ1-4; D call uncertain. The specimen was peripheral blood. Written as DNA, the CDR3 is TGTGCCAGCAGCCCGGGCGGGTCAACTAATGAAAAACTGTTTTTT. Protein: CASSPGGSTNEKLFF.